This TCR beta chain was recovered during a study of cytomegalovirus exposure and HLA in healthy donors. The wider study: Earlier work reported 117 million unique TCR beta sequences from about 170 million T cells.

This CDR3 is 17 amino acids long. After removal of 6 bases from V and 3 bases from J, the junction contained 13 bases not matched to a gene. Germline V gene sequence: CDR1 LNHDA, CDR2 SQIVND (reference sequence). Study-wide results and caveats: A later analysis, which compared TCR beta chains of equal frequency, found the HLA-associated ones more clonally expanded. In a later analysis, several top co-occurrence clusters appeared linked to parvovirus B19, influenza, CMV and Epstein-Barr virus.

Worth noting for this clone: What it recognizes is unknown.

PCR employed 60 Vbeta and 13 Jbeta primers. Assay used: immunoSEQ multiplex PCR; TCRdb lists only in-frame clones, some missing. The table includes under 100,000 clones, nearly 70% detected once. The receptor's source is a woman between 45 and 60 years old in good health and CMV-seropositive. The chain uses TRBV19 and TRBJ2-7, with 11 bases aligning to TRBD2. The sequencing input was PBMCs. CDR3 residues: CASSEPGLAVTVYEQYF. CDR3 nucleotides: TGTGCCAGTAGCGAACCGGGACTAGCGGTAACAGTCTACGAGCAGTACTTC.